This TCR beta chain was captured in a study of blood T cells in healthy people across ages. Then a second PCR, running about 6 to 11 cycles, was carried out with a sample-barcoded 5' primer and a J-beta primer mix. TCRdb called the 5' RACE reads again in MiXCR, with one record for every CDR3 protein. The profile shows hundreds of thousands of distinct CDR3 sequences, about 28% of them singletons. The sample holds a few counts of this clonotype. An end of the junction differs from the germline gene, which may be a read error. The sequenced sample consisted of blood. The receptor's source is a woman over 75 in good health.

The CDR3, as DNA: TGTGCCAGCAGTCCCCGTTCAGGGGGAGGGAATGAAAAACGGTTTTTT. It is translated as CASSPRSGGGNEKRFF. The chain has TRBV12-3 or TRBV12-4 and TRBJ1-4; 7 nucleotides align to TRBD1. The CDR3 loop spans 16 amino acids.